The sequence of this T cell receptor beta chain was determined in a study of CD8+CD57+ T cells in acquired aplastic anemia. The wider study: The sorted CD4+ and CD8+ cells yielded an average around 3 ug of DNA.

Template material for TCR beta VDJ and CDR3 profiling consisted of genomic DNA. Via MiXCR, TCRdb re-called the reads, giving one row per CDR3 protein. This sample has under 200,000 distinct CDR3 sequences, with 48% found just once. The CDR3 sequence is 13 residues long. Trimming took 1 base from V and 5 from J, leaving 7 bases between them. Looked up from germline, CDR1 is SGHVS and CDR2 is FNYEAQ. Study results and limitations: The same twenty-nine CD8+ CDR3 sequences occurred in patients and in controls.

In patients chosen for sequencing, flow cytometry had shown CD8+CD57+ cell expansion. This clonotype was detected ten times or more. The antigen is unknown. The sequencing sample was made of sorted CD4+, CD8+, or CD8+CD57+ T cells (not recorded which) from PBMCs. The genes are TRBV7-6 and TRBJ2-3; D gene ambiguous. This TCR was recovered from a human donor with aplastic anemia. CDR3 loop: CASSLGPEDTQYF. The CDR3 coding sequence is TGTGCCAGCAGCTTAGGTCCGGAAGATACGCAGTATTTT.